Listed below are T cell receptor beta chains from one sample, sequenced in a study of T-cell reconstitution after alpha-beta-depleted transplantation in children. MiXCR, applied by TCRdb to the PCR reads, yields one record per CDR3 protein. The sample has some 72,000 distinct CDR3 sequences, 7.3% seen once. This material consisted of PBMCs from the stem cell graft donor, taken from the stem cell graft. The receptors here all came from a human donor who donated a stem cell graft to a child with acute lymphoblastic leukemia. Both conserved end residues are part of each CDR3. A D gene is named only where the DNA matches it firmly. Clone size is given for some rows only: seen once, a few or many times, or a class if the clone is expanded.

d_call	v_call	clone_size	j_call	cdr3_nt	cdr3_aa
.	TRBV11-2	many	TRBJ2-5	TGTGCCAGCAGCTTACTCTCCACTAGTAGGGAGACCCAGTACTTC	CASSLLSTSRETQYF
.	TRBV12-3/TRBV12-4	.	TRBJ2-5	TGTGCCAGCAGTTTTATAAACCAAGAGACCCAGTACTTC	CASSFINQETQYF
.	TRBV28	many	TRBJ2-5	TGTGCCAGCATTACCCCAGGGGCGAAGACCCAGTACTTC	CASITPGAKTQYF
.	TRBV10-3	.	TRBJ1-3	TGTGCCATCAGGGGGGATATCTCTGGAAACACCATATATTTT	CAIRGDISGNTIYF
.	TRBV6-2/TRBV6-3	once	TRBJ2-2	TGTGCCAGCAGTCCGAATACCTTCAGGAACACCGGGGAGCTGTTTTTT	CASSPNTFRNTGELFF
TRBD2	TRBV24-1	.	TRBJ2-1	TGTGCCACCAGTGACCCCCGAGCGGCGGGAGCCTACAATGAGCAGTTCTTC	CATSDPRAAGAYNEQFF
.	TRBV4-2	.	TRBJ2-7	TGTGCCATCAGCCCCGTGGTCTCCTACGAGCAGTACTTC	CAISPVVSYEQYF
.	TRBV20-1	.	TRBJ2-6	TGCAGTGCTAGAAAGGAGAGCTCTGGGGCCAACGTCCTGACTTTC	CSARKESSGANVLTF
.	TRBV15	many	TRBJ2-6	TGTGCCACCAGGAATCCAACCTCTGGGGCCAACGTCCTGACTTTC	CATRNPTSGANVLTF
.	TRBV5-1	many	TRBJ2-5	TGCGCCAGCAGCGACCGGGGGGCTGAGACCCAGTACTTC	CASSDRGAETQYF
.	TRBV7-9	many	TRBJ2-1	TGTGCCAGCAGCTTAGCGGGGGTCTACAATGAGCAGTTCTTC	CASSLAGVYNEQFF
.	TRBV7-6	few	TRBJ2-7	TGTGCCAGCAGCTTAGAAATGGGCGGGACCGACGAGCAGTACTTC	CASSLEMGGTDEQYF
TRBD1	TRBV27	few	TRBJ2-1	TGTGCCAGCAGTTGGGGGACAGGAGCCAATGAGCAGTTCTTC	CASSWGTGANEQFF
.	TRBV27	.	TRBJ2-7	TGTGCCAGCAGTTTACGAAGCTCCTGCGAGCAGTACTTC	CASSLRSSCEQYF
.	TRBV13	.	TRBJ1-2	TGTGCCAGCAGCCCCCCGACAGCGCGAAACTATGGCTACACCTTC	CASSPPTARNYGYTF
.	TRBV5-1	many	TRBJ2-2	TGCGCCAGCAGCTTGGCTCCGGGCTTGAACACCGGGGAGCTGTTTTTT	CASSLAPGLNTGELFF